One T cell receptor beta chain is described in this entry. Produced via immunoSEQ multiplex PCR; TCRdb's table is partial and in-frame only. The table has about 260,000 clones, 75% to 90% seen once. The sample belongs to a study of blood T cell repertoires in COVID-19. Whole-study context: Sources were T cells, B-cell-depleted T cells, or PBMCs; the material itself was cDNA or gDNA.

Trimming removed 4 bases at V and 5 bases at J, with 18 bases between. This CDR3 region has 15 residues. Germline loops: CDR1 SGHRS, CDR2 YFSETQ. The sequence came from a woman aged 40 to 49 with acute or convalescent COVID-19. V gene TRBV5-1 combines with J gene TRBJ1-2; D might be TRBD1 (5 bases). Sequenced sample: peripheral blood. The CDR3 protein is CASSPNQGKLYGYTF. CDR3 coding DNA: TGCGCCAGCAGCCCTAACCAGGGTAAATTGTATGGCTACACCTTC.